This TCR beta chain was obtained from a study of metastatic and nonmetastatic thyroid tumors. Study background: Thyroid patients, malignant and benign, had repertoires compared across blood and tumor or nodule tissue.

Authors' methods: Researchers built a distant-metastasis classifier for papillary thyroid cancer that drew on CDR3 differences across clinicopathological groups. TCRdb reprocessed the PCR reads using MiXCR. The V and J calls follow TCRdb's processing rather than the paper's. This table has approximately 15,000 clones, around 32% appearing once. Study findings and constraints: Versus benign nodules, malignant thyroid tumors reportedly had significantly higher TCR beta diversity, in blood and tumor.

Nobody among the patients had been given any treatment before thyroid surgery. Germline CDR1 DFQATT, CDR2 SNEGSKA (reference sequence). Trimming removed 6 bases at V and 2 bases at J, with 13 bases between. This CDR3 region has 13 residues. This clone was seen a few times. Its antigen is currently unknown. A much larger clone differs by one base, so this may be a read error. The identical CDR3 is also encoded by other nucleotide sequences in the sample. Sequencing used tumor tissue. The rearrangement links TRBV20-1 to TRBJ2-5; D might be TRBD1 or TRBD2, each matching 6 bases. The clonotype was recovered from a male donor with papillary thyroid cancer or a benign thyroid nodule (not recorded which). Some clones in this sample may be carry-over from other donors' samples. CDR3: CSAPTGAQETQYF. CDR3 DNA: TGCAGTGCCCCCACGGGGGCTCAAGAGACCCAGTACTTC.